This T cell receptor beta chain was sequenced for a study of control samples from healthy donors and cancer patients. Germline V lookup: CDR1 SGHNT, CDR2 YYREEE (reference sequence). The germline V and J ends were trimmed by 4 bases and 3 bases, with 16 bases remaining between them. There are 15 residues in the CDR3. Profiled with immunoSEQ multiplex PCR; TCRdb holds only in-frame clones, not every one. The table lists 150,000 to 200,000 clones, approximately 92% of them singletons. The sequenced sample consisted of blood. The chain joins TRBV5-4 to TRBJ1-1; D is possibly TRBD1 (6 bases). The TCR originated in a man aged 25-45 years in good health. The CDR3: CASSVGRGKDTEAFF. CDR3 bases: TGTGCCAGCAGCGTGGGTAGGGGGAAGGACACTGAAGCTTTCTTT. Full variable domain (remainder filled in from reference TRBV5-4 and TRBJ1-1): ETGVTQSPTHLIKTRGQQVTLRCSSQSGHNTVSWYQQALGQGPQFIFQYYREEENGRGNFPPRFSGLQFPNYSSELNVNALELDDSALYLCASSVGRGKDTEAFFGQGTRLTVV.